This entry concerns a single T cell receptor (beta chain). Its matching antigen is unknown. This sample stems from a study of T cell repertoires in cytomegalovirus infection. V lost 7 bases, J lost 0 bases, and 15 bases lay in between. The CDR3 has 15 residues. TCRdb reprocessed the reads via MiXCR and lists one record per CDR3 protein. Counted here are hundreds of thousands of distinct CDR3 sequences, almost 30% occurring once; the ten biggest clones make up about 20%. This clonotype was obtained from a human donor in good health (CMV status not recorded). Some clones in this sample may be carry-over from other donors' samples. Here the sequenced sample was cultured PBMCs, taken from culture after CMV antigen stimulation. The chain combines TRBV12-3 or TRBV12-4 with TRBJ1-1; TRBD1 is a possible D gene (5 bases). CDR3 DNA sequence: TGTGCCAGCACCCTGGGGCAGGGCATGAACACTGAAGCTTTCTTT. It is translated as CASTLGQGMNTEAFF.